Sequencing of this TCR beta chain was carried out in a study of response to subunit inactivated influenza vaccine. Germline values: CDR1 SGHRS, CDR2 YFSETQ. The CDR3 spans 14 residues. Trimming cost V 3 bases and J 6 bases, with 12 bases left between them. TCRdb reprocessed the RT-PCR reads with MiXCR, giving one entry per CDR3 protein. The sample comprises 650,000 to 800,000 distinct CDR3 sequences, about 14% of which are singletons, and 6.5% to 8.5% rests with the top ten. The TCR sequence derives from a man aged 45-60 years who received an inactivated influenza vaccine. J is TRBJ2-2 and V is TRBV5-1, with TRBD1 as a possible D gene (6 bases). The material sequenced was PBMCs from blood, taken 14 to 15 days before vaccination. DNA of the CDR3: TGCGCCAGCAGCTCGAAAACAGGGTCCGGGGAGCTGTTTTTT. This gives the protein CASSSKTGSGELFF.